The 9 T cell receptor beta chains below were found in one sample sequenced in a study of blood T cell repertoires in COVID-19. Using immunoSEQ multiplex PCR, the repertoire was profiled, and TCRdb retains in-frame clones only, with some absent. The sample lists approximately 110,000 clones; around 89% were seen once. Sequences were obtained from peripheral blood. These receptors all come from a woman older than 75 with acute or convalescent COVID-19.

This sequence joins TRBV12-5 and TRBJ2-5; 9 bases line up with TRBD1. Trimming took 3 bases from V and 5 from J; bases not matched to a gene: 4. This CDR3 is built from 14 residues. Germline values: CDR1 LGHNT, CDR2 FRNRAP. The CDR3 region has the DNA TGTGCTAGTGGTTTACAGGGGGCAAGGGAGACCCAGTACTTC. It is translated as CASGLQGARETQYF.

This clone came up once. This chain uses TRBV21-1 with TRBJ2-1; no check of the table's D call, TRBD1, against the DNA was made. TRBV21-1 is assigned pseudogene status. The CDR3 consists of 17 residues. CDR3 sequence (DNA): TGTGCCAGCAGCAAAGGGTGGGCAGGGGCCCGCTACAATGAGCAGTTCTTC. Its translation is CASSKGWAGARYNEQFF.

The DNA for the CDR3 is TGTGCCAGCCAGACAGGGTTCTACAATGAGCAGTTCTTC. It translates to CASQTGFYNEQFF. The rearrangement links TRBV19 to TRBJ2-1; 7 positions match TRBD1. V dropped 9 bases and J dropped 3; count of bases not matched to a gene: 5. This CDR3 contains 13 residues. The V gene's germline CDR1 is LNHDA and CDR2 SQIVND (reference sequence).

A single count supports this clone. The rearrangement links TRBV18 to TRBJ2-5; 9 bases map to TRBD2. The CDR3 covers 18 residues. Germline trimming cut 0 bases from V and 1 base from J; bases unmatched to any gene: 9. Germline V gene data show CDR1 as KGHSH and CDR2 as LQKENI. The CDR3 DNA reads as TGTGCCAGCTCACCACCGCGGGGGGGCTTAACGTCCCAAGAGACCCAGTACTTC. It codes for CASSPPRGGLTSQETQYF.

V gene TRBV6-1 combines with J gene TRBJ2-2, with a possible D match to TRBD2 (5 bases). The V and J ends lost 2 bases and 6 bases respectively, with 13 bases between them. Germline-derived CDR1 and CDR2 are MNHNS and SASEGT. CDR3 length: 15 residues. The chain's CDR3 is CASSELGMIAGELFF. The CDR3 nucleotides read TGTGCCAGCAGTGAACTCGGGATGATTGCCGGGGAGCTGTTTTTT.

This clone has only one observation. The chain couples TRBV5-1 to TRBJ2-3; D possibly corresponds to TRBD1 (6 bases). Per the germline V gene, CDR1 is SGHRS and CDR2 is YFSETQ. This CDR3 region has 15 residues. V was cut by 6 bases and J by 4 bases, with 18 bases left in between. CDR3 coding DNA: TGCGCCAGCAACCGAAACACAGGGACCCCAGATACGCAGTATTTT. Residues: CASNRNTGTPDTQYF. Drawing the rest from reference TRBV5-1 and TRBJ2-3, the complete variable domain is KAGVTQTPRYLIKTRGQQVTLSCSPISGHRSVSWYQQTPGQGLQFLFEYFSETQRNKGNFPGRFSGRQFSNSRSEMNVSTLELGDSALYLCASNRNTGTPDTQYFGPGTRLTVL.

This clone occurred a few times. The genes are TRBV9 and TRBJ2-2; D is possibly TRBD1 (5 bases). V shed 3 bases and J shed 5 bases, with 17 bases lying between them. This CDR3 contains 16 residues. Germline V CDR1 and CDR2: SGDLS, YYNGEE. CDR3 loop: CASSAAGHRRTGELFF. CDR3 DNA sequence: TGTGCCAGCAGCGCGGCAGGGCATCGCAGGACCGGGGAGCTGTTTTTT.

The chain links TRBV5-4 to TRBJ2-5; maybe TRBD2 (5 bases). Germline values: CDR1 SGHNT, CDR2 YYREEE (reference sequence). This CDR3 spans 15 amino acids. The V end was cut by 4 bases, the J end by 0 bases, with 13 bases between. CDR3 nucleotide sequence: TGTGCCAGCAGCCTATACTCGGGAAACCAAGAGACCCAGTACTTC. This gives the protein CASSLYSGNQETQYF.

This clone was counted once. The rearrangement joins TRBV24-1 to TRBJ1-1; TRBD1 matches 7 bases. V lost 10 bases and J lost 1; bases outside the gene matches: 5. This CDR3 contains 13 residues. Germline V gene sequence: CDR1 KGHDR, CDR2 SFDVKD. This CDR3 is CATRAGGNTEAFF. The CDR3 DNA is TGTGCCACTCGAGCAGGGGGGAACACTGAAGCTTTCTTT.